One and the same sample provided the 30 T cell receptor beta chains below, sequenced in a study of response to subunit inactivated influenza vaccine. MiXCR was run by TCRdb on the RT-PCR reads, yielding one entry per CDR3 protein. The table records about 540,000 distinct CDR3 sequences, less than 25% of them present only once. This sample also belongs to another study, concerning T cells expressing NK-cell markers. That work adds: Production of TCR beta cDNA relied on 5'RACE template switching with UMIs.

This material consisted of CD4+ T cells sorted from PBMCs, taken about 12 days after vaccination. The receptors come from a man in his fifties who received an inactivated influenza vaccine.

This chain links TRBV4-2 with TRBJ2-3, with 10 bases matching TRBD2. V was clipped by 0 bases and J by 2 bases; unmatched bases: 5. The CDR3 spans 17 residues. Germline V gene data show CDR1 as LGHNA and CDR2 as YNFKEQ. In nucleotides, the CDR3 is TGTGCCAGCAGCCAAGATGTAGCGGGGGGCCTCACAGATACGCAGTATTTT. Translating gives CASSQDVAGGLTDTQYF.

This clonotype was seen more than once but under ten times. This sequence joins TRBV2 and TRBJ2-2; D is possibly TRBD1 or TRBD2 (5 bases each). V lost 7 bases, J lost 4 bases, and 10 bases lay in between. Looked up from germline, CDR1 is SNHLY and CDR2 is FYNNEI. The CDR3 loop spans 13 amino acids. CDR3 sequence reads: CASNSGTTGELFF. The CDR3 DNA is TGTGCCAGCAATTCGGGGACCACCGGGGAGCTGTTTTTT.

This clonotype was recorded a few times. The CDR3 here is CASSRRGTQYF. Here the CDR3 DNA reads TGTGCCAGCAGTCGGAGGGGGACCCAGTACTTC. The chain combines TRBV6-2 or TRBV6-3 with TRBJ2-5, with D perhaps TRBD2 (6 bases). The CDR3 totals 11 residues. Trimming shortened V by 5 bases and J by 7 bases, and 8 bases separated the two germline ends. CDR1 is MNHEY and CDR2 is SVGEGT in the germline V gene.

This clonotype was seen a few times. The chain couples TRBV29-1 to TRBJ1-2; D unresolved. Trimming pared 1 base from V and 3 bases from J, leaving 21 bases between. From germline, CDR1 is SQVTM and CDR2 ANQGSEA. The CDR3 is made up of 17 amino acids. The CDR3 sequence is CSVEGARGPLVDYGYTF. DNA for the CDR3: TGCAGCGTTGAAGGGGCGCGTGGGCCCTTAGTAGACTATGGCTACACCTTC.

The chain is built from TRBV7-3 and TRBJ2-1, with TRBD2 identical over 15 bases. This CDR3 region has 19 residues. V dropped 5 bases and J dropped 8; count of bases not matched to a gene: 16. Germline V CDR1 and CDR2: SGHTA, FQGTGA. The CDR3 region is CASSMRGGGLAGGPHEQFF. CDR3 coding DNA: TGTGCCAGCAGCATGAGGGGTGGAGGACTAGCGGGAGGGCCCCATGAGCAGTTCTTC.

V and J are TRBV29-1 and TRBJ2-3; 7 bases fit TRBD1. CDR1 SQVTM and CDR2 ANQGSEA come from the germline V gene. The CDR3 extends over 13 amino acids. V was clipped by 7 bases and J by 2 bases; unmatched bases: 6. The CDR3 is CSGQGLSTDTQYF. In DNA form, the CDR3 reads TGCAGCGGACAGGGCCTCTCCACAGATACGCAGTATTTT.

The rearrangement uses TRBV6-2 or TRBV6-3 and TRBJ1-1, with no clear D. V was cut by 10 bases and J by 4 bases, with 7 bases left in between. Germline CDR1 reads MNHEY; CDR2 reads SVGEGT. The CDR3 is 10 residues long. CDR3 DNA: TGTGCCAACGACACCACTGAAGCTTTCTTT. This codes for CANDTTEAFF.

This clonotype appeared a few times. This sequence joins TRBV7-9 and TRBJ2-3; D tentatively fits TRBD1 or TRBD2 (6 bases each). Germline assignment: CDR1 SEHNR and CDR2 FQNEAQ (reference sequence). The CDR3 is made up of 15 amino acids. V lost 5 bases to trimming and J lost 4 bases, with 16 bases between them. CDR3 residues: CASSVLRGTSDTQYF. Here the CDR3 DNA reads TGTGCCAGCAGCGTACTAAGGGGGACTTCAGATACGCAGTATTTT.

The rearrangement joins TRBV20-1 to TRBJ2-1; 10 bases align to TRBD2. V was pared by 7 bases and J by 8 bases, with 11 bases of the junction left unmatched. CDR1 and CDR2 (germline): DFQATT, SNEGSKA (reference sequence). The CDR3 has 14 amino acids. The CDR3 reads CSGQGSGRAHEQFF. The CDR3, as DNA: TGCAGTGGACAGGGAAGCGGGAGGGCTCATGAGCAGTTCTTC.

The V gene is TRBV2, the J gene TRBJ2-7; D might be TRBD1 or TRBD2, each matching 6 bases. The germline V gene has CDR1 SNHLY and CDR2 FYNNEI. The CDR3 totals 16 residues. Trimming took 8 bases from V and 6 from J, leaving 26 bases between them. The CDR3 nucleotides read TGTGCCAGCTCCCCTCGGGGGCTAGGGGGTTTTAGCGAGCAGTACTTC. Translated, it gives CASSPRGLGGFSEQYF.

This clonotype was seen only a few times. The chain combines TRBV5-6 with TRBJ2-4; D is unresolved. Germline V gene sequence: CDR1 SGHDT, CDR2 YYEEEE. The CDR3 is made up of 12 amino acids. The ends were cut back, 0 bases at V and 8 bases at J, with 6 bases in the middle. Here the CDR3 reads CASSLGQDIQYF. CDR3 sequence (DNA): TGTGCCAGCAGCTTGGGGCAAGACATTCAGTACTTC.

This clonotype was seen only a few times. This sequence joins TRBV5-1 and TRBJ2-2; D is ambiguous. Trimming removed 2 bases at V and 0 bases at J, with 5 bases between. There are 14 residues in the CDR3. The germline CDR1 and CDR2 sequences are SGHRS and YFSETQ. The CDR3 DNA reads TGCGCCAGCAGCTTCGGTTCGAACACCGGGGAGCTGTTTTTT. Translated: CASSFGSNTGELFF. The whole variable domain, filled in from reference TRBV5-1 and TRBJ2-2, reads KAGVTQTPRYLIKTRGQQVTLSCSPISGHRSVSWYQQTPGQGLQFLFEYFSETQRNKGNFPGRFSGRQFSNSRSEMNVSTLELGDSALYLCASSFGSNTGELFFGEGSRLTVL.

The rearrangement uses TRBV4-1 and TRBJ1-5; D is unresolved. V lost 0 bases to trimming and J lost 0 bases, with 9 bases between them. The CDR3 sequence is 16 residues long. CDR1 and CDR2 from the germline V gene are MGHRA and YSYEKL. CDR3 in DNA: TGCGCCAGCAGCCAAGACCAGGTTAATAGCAATCAGCCCCAGCATTTT. Amino acids: CASSQDQVNSNQPQHF.

A single count supports this clonotype. CDR3 residues: CASSTGQDLYEQYF. The DNA for the CDR3 is TGTGCCAGCAGCACCGGACAGGACCTCTACGAGCAGTACTTC. The V call is TRBV9, the J call TRBJ2-7, with 7 bases identical to TRBD1. Germline V gene data show CDR1 as SGDLS and CDR2 as YYNGEE. The CDR3 is made up of 14 amino acids. V shed 4 bases and J 3 bases; nucleotides not matched to a gene: 7.

This chain uses TRBV11-2 with TRBJ1-2; D is perhaps TRBD1 (5 bases). In germline, CDR1 is SGHAT, CDR2 FQNNGV. There are 15 residues in the CDR3. Trimming cost V 0 bases and J 7 bases, with 15 bases left between them. The CDR3 sequence is CASSLDQGGRGGYTF. In nucleotides, the CDR3 is TGTGCCAGCAGCTTAGATCAGGGAGGACGCGGTGGCTACACCTTC. Full variable domain (outside the CDR3, taken from reference TRBV11-2 and TRBJ1-2): EAGVAQSPRYKIIEKRQSVAFWCNPISGHATLYWYQQILGQGPKLLIQFQNNGVVDDSQLPKDRFSAERLKGVDSTLKIQPAKLEDSAVYLCASSLDQGGRGGYTFGSGTRLTVV.

This chain connects TRBV7-8 to TRBJ1-5; D unclear. The CDR3 is 15 amino acids. Germline V lookup: CDR1 SGHVS, CDR2 FQNEAQ. V was trimmed by 5 bases and J by 0 bases, leaving 11 bases between them. CDR3 residues: CASSQKEYSNQPQHF. In DNA form, the CDR3 reads TGTGCCAGCAGCCAGAAGGAGTATAGCAATCAGCCCCAGCATTTT. Supplemented by reference TRBV7-8 and TRBJ1-5, the full variable domain reads GAGVSQSPRYKVAKRGQDVALRCDPISGHVSLFWYQQALGQGPEFLTYFQNEAQLDKSGLPSDRFFAERPEGSVSTLKIQRTQQEDSAVYLCASSQKEYSNQPQHFGDGTRLSIL.

This chain joins TRBV10-3 and TRBJ2-1, with D possibly called TRBD1 or TRBD2 (5 bases each). CDR1 and CDR2 (germline): ENHRY, SYGVKD. Trimming took 9 bases from V and 5 from J, leaving 17 bases between them. This CDR3 has 14 amino acids. CDR3 region: CAMGSGTANNEQFF. The CDR3 nucleotides read TGTGCCATGGGCTCCGGGACGGCTAACAATGAGCAGTTCTTC.

This sequence joins TRBV11-2 and TRBJ2-1; 7 bases are a match to TRBD2. Germline CDR1 is SGHAT and CDR2 is FQNNGV. CDR3 length: 15 residues. The V segment lost 5 bases and the J segment 8 bases; nucleotides outside the gene matches: 12. The DNA of the CDR3 is TGTGCCAGCAGCCCTGTGGGGGGGTCCTGGGATGAGCAGTTCTTC. It encodes CASSPVGGSWDEQFF.

A remark on this clonotype: This may be a read error: a much more frequent sequence differs by one nucleotide. As the CDR3 is not closed by the conserved phenylalanine or tryptophan, this likely results from a read error. The V call is TRBV27, the J call TRBJ1-2; unclear D gene. The CDR3 loop spans 13 amino acids. V was cut by 2 bases and J by 1 base, with 5 bases left in between. The V gene's germline CDR1 is MNHEY and CDR2 SMNVEV (reference sequence). CDR3 sequence reads: CASSLALNYGYTI. CDR3 coding DNA: TGTGCCAGCAGTTTAGCCCTTAACTATGGCTACACCATC.

There are a few counts of this clonotype. Since a much larger clone is just one base distant, this may be a read error. The rearrangement joins TRBV4-2 to TRBJ2-2, with unresolved D. Per the germline V gene, CDR1 is LGHNA and CDR2 is YNFKEQ. The CDR3 contains 15 residues. CDR3 DNA: TGTGCCAGCAGCCAAGCTTACCCGAACACCAGGGAGCTGTTTTTT. Translation: CASSQAYPNTRELFF.

This sequence joins TRBV7-2 and TRBJ2-7; 8 bases are a match to TRBD2. The V and J ends lost 1 base and 4 bases, in that order; junction bases with no gene match: 6. This CDR3 has 15 residues. The germline V gene encodes CDR1 SGHTA and CDR2 FQGNSA. CDR3 loop: CASSLGTGGLYEQYF. CDR3 bases: TGTGCCAGCAGCTTAGGCACGGGGGGGCTGTACGAGCAGTACTTC.

The rearrangement joins TRBV10-2 to TRBJ2-1; 11 positions agree with TRBD2. V was clipped by 7 bases and J by 0 bases; unmatched bases: 11. Germline-derived CDR1 and CDR2 are WSHSY and SAAADI. This CDR3 has 18 amino acids. The CDR3 sequence is CASKSGLAGGGSYNEQFF. The DNA for the CDR3 is TGCGCCAGCAAATCTGGGCTAGCGGGGGGCGGCTCCTACAATGAGCAGTTCTTC.

The V gene is TRBV6-1, the J gene TRBJ1-5; no reliable D call. V was trimmed by 4 bases and J by 0 bases, leaving 7 bases between them. The germline V gene encodes CDR1 MNHNS and CDR2 SASEGT. The CDR3 has 14 amino acids. The CDR3 DNA reads TGTGCCAGCAGTGGGGCTTATAGCAATCAGCCCCAGCATTTT. Amino acid sequence: CASSGAYSNQPQHF.

This clonotype was recorded a few times. The rearrangement links TRBV2 to TRBJ2-5; D gene uncertain. Between the trimmed V and J ends, which lost 6 bases and 1 base, there was a span of 9 bases. Germline assignment: CDR1 SNHLY and CDR2 FYNNEI. The length of the CDR3 is 13 residues. CDR3 sequence reads: CASSQARQETQYF. The CDR3 nucleotides are TGTGCCAGCAGCCAGGCGCGCCAAGAGACCCAGTACTTC. Looking up the rest from reference TRBV2 and TRBJ2-5 gives the full variable domain: EPEVTQTPSHQVTQMGQEVILRCVPISNHLYFYWYRQILGQKVEFLVSFYNNEISEKSEIFDDQFSVERPDGSNFTLKIRSTKLEDSAMYFCASSQARQETQYFGPGTRLLVL.

The chain links TRBV19 to TRBJ1-5; perhaps TRBD1 as D (6 bases). Between the trimmed V and J ends, which lost 3 bases and 9 bases, there was a span of 9 bases. CDR1 is LNHDA and CDR2 is SQIVND in the germline V gene (reference sequence). This CDR3 is 12 amino acids long. CDR3: CASSIGGVPQHF. The CDR3 region has the DNA TGTGCCAGTAGTATCGGGGGCGTGCCCCAGCATTTT.

The chain carries TRBV10-3 and TRBJ1-5, with D perhaps matching TRBD1 (5 bases). Trimming stripped 2 bases from V and 5 bases from J, with 10 bases between. The CDR3 is 14 amino acids. Germline CDR1 ENHRY, CDR2 SYGVKD. CDR3 DNA sequence: TGTGCCATCAGTGAGGGGGGTTTGCATCAGCCCCAGCATTTT. Protein sequence: CAISEGGLHQPQHF.

The J gene is TRBJ2-3, the V gene TRBV4-2; 10 positions match TRBD2. Per the germline V gene, CDR1 is LGHNA and CDR2 is YNFKEQ. This CDR3 region has 17 residues. V lost 1 base to trimming and J lost 1 base; unmatched junction nucleotides: 5. The CDR3 DNA follows: TGTGCCAGCAGCCAAGGGAGCGGGAGGGCCGGCACAGATACGCAGTATTTT. This gives the protein CASSQGSGRAGTDTQYF.

The V and J genes are TRBV2 and TRBJ2-5, with D perhaps matching TRBD2 (6 bases). Germline V gene data show CDR1 as SNHLY and CDR2 as FYNNEI. The V end was cut by 7 bases, the J end by 5 bases, with 14 bases between. CDR3 length: 13 residues. CDR3 amino acids: CASTTGGAETQYF. DNA of the CDR3: TGTGCCAGCACTACCGGGGGAGCGGAGACCCAGTACTTC.

CDR3 protein: CASSPPGVGNNQPQHF. As DNA, the CDR3 is TGTGCCAGCTCACCACCCGGTGTAGGGAACAATCAGCCCCAGCATTTT. V is TRBV18 and J is TRBJ1-5; no clear D gene. The CDR3 extends over 16 amino acids. Germline assignment: CDR1 KGHSH and CDR2 LQKENI. Trimming left V 0 bases short and J 3 bases short, with 12 bases between.

This clonotype was counted a few times. This rearrangement joins TRBV3-1 to TRBJ2-7; D not certain. Germline CDR1 LGHDT, CDR2 YNNKEL (reference sequence). The CDR3 loop spans 14 amino acids. V lost 7 bases and J lost 0, with 13 bases in between. The CDR3 DNA is TGTGCCAGCACCTTCAGCCCCCGCTCCTACGAGCAGTACTTC. Its protein is CASTFSPRSYEQYF.